This TCR beta chain was captured in a study of blood T cell repertoires in COVID-19. Turning to this clone: The same CDR3 also results from other DNA sequences found in this sample.

This CDR3 contains 11 residues. From germline, CDR1 is DFQATT and CDR2 SNEGSKA (reference sequence). Trimming took off 5 bases at V and 5 bases at J, with 9 bases between the two ends. Clones were sequenced by immunoSEQ multiplex PCR, and TCRdb holds only the in-frame ones, with some missing. The sample yields around 130,000 clones, approximately 87% seen once. The chain couples TRBV20-1 to TRBJ1-1; D possibly corresponds to TRBD1 (6 bases). What was sequenced was peripheral blood. The source of this sequence is a woman between 55 and 75 years old with acute or convalescent COVID-19. CDR3 in amino acids: CSARQGTEAFF. CDR3 in DNA: TGCAGTGCTCGCCAGGGGACTGAAGCTTTCTTT.